Listed below are T cell receptor beta chains from one sample, sequenced in a study of regulatory T cells in long-lasting Graves disease. Via MiXCR, TCRdb re-called the multiplex PCR reads, giving one row per CDR3 protein. The sample has roughly 500,000 distinct CDR3 sequences, roughly 13% seen once. This same sample was also taken into another study, of T cells in Graves' hyperthyroidism and ophthalmopathy.

The sample was peripheral blood mononuclear cells (PBMCs), taken at new diagnosis, from a patient treated with antithyroid drugs. Source of these receptors: a man aged 30-40 years with Graves disease. The CDR3 runs from the conserved cysteine through the conserved F or W. Each record gives: J gene, D gene, clone size, V gene, CDR3 protein, CDR3 DNA. A D gene is named only where the DNA matches it firmly. Some rows mark clone size as missing; the rest say once, few, many or name a class of expanded clone.

J: TRBJ2-4; D: -; size: -; V: TRBV7-3; CDR3: CASSLGDSGDIQYF; DNA: TGTGCCAGCAGCTTAGGGGACAGCGGGGACATTCAGTACTTC
J: TRBJ2-7; D: -; size: few; V: TRBV4-1; CDR3: CASSQVLRGTNEQYF; DNA: TGCGCCAGCAGCCAAGTCCTCCGGGGAACCAACGAGCAGTACTTC
J: TRBJ2-1; D: TRBD2; size: many; V: TRBV30; CDR3: CAWSHGTSGKEQFF; DNA: TGTGCCTGGAGTCATGGGACTAGCGGGAAGGAGCAGTTCTTC
J: TRBJ2-5; D: TRBD2; size: many; V: TRBV5-6; CDR3: CASSYPGGLKTQYF; DNA: TGTGCCAGCAGCTACCCGGGGGGTTTAAAGACCCAGTACTTC
J: TRBJ2-3; D: TRBD1; size: many; V: TRBV5-1; CDR3: CASSRDRGGDTQYF; DNA: TGCGCCAGCAGCAGGGACAGGGGAGGAGATACGCAGTATTTT
J: TRBJ2-3; D: TRBD2; size: many; V: TRBV5-1; CDR3: CASSSLAGSTDTQYF; DNA: TGCGCCAGCAGCTCCCTAGCGGGGAGCACAGATACGCAGTATTTT
J: TRBJ2-2; D: -; size: few; V: TRBV24-1; CDR3: CATRPGPTGELFF; DNA: TGTGCCACCAGGCCAGGACCTACCGGGGAGCTGTTTTTT
J: TRBJ1-5; D: -; size: few; V: TRBV7-8; CDR3: CASSLARGGQGNQPQHF; DNA: TGTGCCAGCAGCTTAGCGAGGGGGGGGCAGGGAAATCAGCCCCAGCATTTT
J: TRBJ2-2; D: -; size: many; V: TRBV6-5; CDR3: CASSYKGMGYPGELFF; DNA: TGTGCCAGCAGTTACAAGGGAATGGGGTACCCCGGGGAGCTGTTTTTT
J: TRBJ2-7; D: -; size: many; V: TRBV2; CDR3: CASRKRKGNEQYF; DNA: TGTGCCAGCAGGAAACGTAAGGGGAACGAGCAGTACTTC
J: TRBJ2-1; D: -; size: many; V: TRBV27; CDR3: CASSFFPPGPSSYNEQFF; DNA: TGTGCCAGCAGTTTCTTCCCCCCGGGGCCGAGCTCCTACAATGAGCAGTTCTTC
J: TRBJ2-5; D: -; size: -; V: TRBV11-2; CDR3: CASSTASQETQYF; DNA: TGTGCCAGCAGCACTGCGAGCCAAGAGACCCAGTACTTC
J: TRBJ1-1; D: -; size: many; V: TRBV29-1; CDR3: CSVKGLEAFF; DNA: TGCAGCGTGAAGGGCTTAGAAGCTTTCTTT
J: TRBJ2-2; D: -; size: many; V: TRBV7-9; CDR3: CASSTYSGELFF; DNA: TGTGCCAGCAGTACCTACTCCGGGGAGCTGTTTTTT
J: TRBJ2-5; D: -; size: few; V: TRBV6-1; CDR3: CASSAIGWGGETQYF; DNA: TGTGCCAGCAGTGCAATAGGGTGGGGCGGGGAGACCCAGTACTTC
J: TRBJ2-5; D: -; size: few; V: TRBV24-1; CDR3: CATSDMGQGKETQYF; DNA: TGTGCCACCAGTGACATGGGCCAGGGGAAAGAGACCCAGTACTTC
J: TRBJ1-1; D: -; size: -; V: TRBV3-1; CDR3: CASSKFGTLRSKNTEAFF; DNA: TGTGCCAGCAGCAAATTCGGGACTCTCAGAAGTAAGAACACTGAAGCTTTCTTT
J: TRBJ2-2; D: -; size: -; V: TRBV5-1; CDR3: CASSLEIAGELFF; DNA: TGCGCCAGCAGCTTGGAGATCGCCGGGGAGCTGTTTTTT
J: TRBJ2-7; D: TRBD2; size: many; V: TRBV27; CDR3: CASSQGLAASSYEQYF; DNA: TGTGCCAGCAGTCAAGGACTAGCCGCAAGCTCCTACGAGCAGTACTTC
J: TRBJ2-1; D: TRBD2; size: -; V: TRBV5-4; CDR3: CASSLDGLAGVNEQFF; DNA: TGTGCCAGCAGCTTGGACGGACTAGCGGGAGTGAATGAGCAGTTCTTC
J: TRBJ1-2; D: -; size: many; V: TRBV2; CDR3: CASSVRVLDGYTF; DNA: TGTGCCAGCAGTGTAAGGGTTCTGGATGGCTACACCTTC
J: TRBJ1-3; D: -; size: -; V: TRBV5-6; CDR3: CASSSRWEVNSGNTIYF; DNA: TGTGCCAGCAGCTCCCGGTGGGAGGTCAACTCTGGAAACACCATATATTTT
J: TRBJ1-4; D: -; size: many; V: TRBV30; CDR3: CAWTRATNEKLFF; DNA: TGTGCCTGGACCCGGGCCACTAATGAAAAACTGTTTTTT
J: TRBJ2-1; D: TRBD1; size: -; V: TRBV5-1; CDR3: CASSSGTGGSYEQFF; DNA: TGCGCCAGCAGCAGCGGGACAGGGGGCTCCTATGAGCAGTTCTTC
J: TRBJ2-3; D: -; size: many; V: TRBV11-2; CDR3: CASSRTGTSTDTQYF; DNA: TGTGCCAGCAGCCGAACCGGGACTTCCACAGATACGCAGTATTTT
J: TRBJ2-7; D: -; size: many; V: TRBV30; CDR3: CAWSQGGWNEQYF; DNA: TGTGCCTGGAGCCAGGGGGGGTGGAACGAGCAGTACTTC
J: TRBJ2-5; D: TRBD2; size: few; V: TRBV20-1; CDR3: CSGIALAGLMETQYF; DNA: TGCAGTGGAATAGCGCTAGCGGGATTGATGGAGACCCAGTACTTC
J: TRBJ1-2; D: -; size: many; V: TRBV30; CDR3: CAWSLGRAGNYGYTF; DNA: TGTGCCTGGAGTCTGGGTAGGGCCGGCAACTATGGCTACACCTTC
J: TRBJ2-2; D: TRBD2; size: -; V: TRBV20-1; CDR3: CSASRSGSTGELFF; DNA: TGCAGTGCTAGTCGGAGCGGGAGCACCGGGGAGCTGTTTTTT
J: TRBJ2-7; D: -; size: -; V: TRBV3-1; CDR3: CASSPQLSSYEQYF; DNA: TGTGCCAGCAGCCCACAGTTGAGCTCCTACGAGCAGTACTTC
J: TRBJ2-7; D: -; size: many; V: TRBV6-1; CDR3: CASSEMRRAYEQYF; DNA: TGTGCCAGCAGTGAAATGCGGCGAGCCTACGAGCAGTACTTC
J: TRBJ2-3; D: TRBD2; size: few; V: TRBV24-1; CDR3: CATSDLRTGGEADTQYF; DNA: TGTGCCACCAGTGATTTGCGGACGGGAGGCGAGGCAGATACGCAGTATTTT
J: TRBJ1-2; D: TRBD1; size: many; V: TRBV20-1; CDR3: CSAYQGALNDGYTF; DNA: TGCAGTGCTTATCAGGGGGCGCTGAACGATGGCTACACCTTC
J: TRBJ2-7; D: -; size: few; V: TRBV5-1; CDR3: CASSSLTPTYEQYF; DNA: TGCGCCAGCAGCTCCTTGACACCAACCTACGAGCAGTACTTC
J: TRBJ2-1; D: -; size: many; V: TRBV20-1; CDR3: CSARVPRDNEQFF; DNA: TGCAGTGCTAGAGTTCCCCGCGACAATGAGCAGTTCTTC
J: TRBJ2-7; D: TRBD1; size: many; V: TRBV12-3/TRBV12-4; CDR3: CASRRDRGPEQYF; DNA: TGTGCCAGCAGACGGGACAGGGGTCCCGAGCAGTACTTC
J: TRBJ2-7; D: -; size: many; V: TRBV13; CDR3: CASSFRGQNYEQYF; DNA: TGTGCCAGCAGCTTCCGAGGACAGAACTACGAGCAGTACTTC
J: TRBJ2-4; D: -; size: few; V: TRBV18; CDR3: CASSPKAGGAKNIQYF; DNA: TGTGCCAGCTCACCCAAGGCAGGGGGGGCCAAAAACATTCAGTACTTC
J: TRBJ1-1; D: -; size: many; V: TRBV10-2; CDR3: CASRAGWNTEAFF; DNA: TGCGCCAGCAGGGCCGGGTGGAACACTGAAGCTTTCTTT
J: TRBJ2-3; D: -; size: many; V: TRBV10-3; CDR3: CAISRTPTDTQYF; DNA: TGTGCCATCAGTAGAACCCCCACAGATACGCAGTATTTT
J: TRBJ2-1; D: TRBD1; size: many; V: TRBV12-5; CDR3: CASGLRIWDSKPYNEQFF; DNA: TGTGCTAGTGGTTTGAGAATTTGGGACAGTAAGCCCTACAATGAGCAGTTCTTC
J: TRBJ1-5; D: -; size: many; V: TRBV5-1; CDR3: CASKRSGRPNQPQHF; DNA: TGCGCCAGCAAAAGGAGTGGCAGACCCAATCAGCCCCAGCATTTT
J: TRBJ2-1; D: -; size: -; V: TRBV7-2; CDR3: CASSFPGPGDEQFF; DNA: TGTGCCAGCAGCTTCCCGGGACCCGGCGATGAGCAGTTCTTC
J: TRBJ2-7; D: -; size: many; V: TRBV12-5; CDR3: CASGLVVPGDSAQYF; DNA: TGTGCTAGTGGTTTGGTTGTGCCGGGAGACTCGGCGCAGTACTTC
J: TRBJ1-1; D: TRBD1; size: many; V: TRBV6-1; CDR3: CASSDRTGNEAFF; DNA: TGTGCCAGCAGTGACCGGACAGGGAATGAAGCTTTCTTT
J: TRBJ2-2; D: -; size: -; V: TRBV3-1; CDR3: CASSQRSRWGPGELFF; DNA: TGTGCCAGCAGCCAAAGGTCACGGTGGGGTCCGGGGGAGCTGTTTTTT
J: TRBJ2-2; D: TRBD2; size: -; V: TRBV20-1; CDR3: CSARLAGGPFTGELFF; DNA: TGCAGTGCTCGACTAGCGGGAGGCCCGTTCACCGGGGAGCTGTTTTTT
J: TRBJ2-1; D: TRBD2; size: many; V: TRBV7-9; CDR3: CASSTRGLAGLSSYNEQFF; DNA: TGTGCCAGCAGTACCCGGGGACTAGCGGGACTAAGCTCCTACAATGAGCAGTTCTTC
J: TRBJ2-5; D: TRBD1; size: many; V: TRBV11-2; CDR3: CASSFGDRAGETQYF; DNA: TGTGCCAGCAGCTTTGGGGACAGGGCGGGGGAGACCCAGTACTTC
J: TRBJ1-5; D: -; size: many; V: TRBV12-3/TRBV12-4; CDR3: CASSQIRDKPQHF; DNA: TGTGCCAGCAGCCAAATTAGGGACAAGCCCCAGCATTTT
J: TRBJ2-7; D: -; size: many; V: TRBV7-9; CDR3: CASSLDAYEQYF; DNA: TGTGCCAGCAGCTTAGATGCGTACGAGCAGTACTTC
J: TRBJ1-1; D: -; size: many; V: TRBV7-6; CDR3: CASSPLKGDTEAFF; DNA: TGTGCCAGCAGCCCGCTAAAGGGGGACACTGAAGCTTTCTTT
J: TRBJ2-5; D: TRBD2; size: -; V: TRBV20-1; CDR3: CSASARLAGAETQYF; DNA: TGCAGTGCTAGCGCCCGACTAGCGGGAGCGGAGACCCAGTACTTC
J: TRBJ1-4; D: -; size: few; V: TRBV28; CDR3: CASSGAGRGATNEKLFF; DNA: TGTGCCAGCTCCGGCGCAGGGAGGGGGGCAACTAATGAAAAACTGTTTTTT